This T cell receptor (beta chain) is from a study of post-analysis software for immune sequencing data. Across the whole study: Relapsing-remitting, secondary progressive and progressive-relapsing courses of multiple sclerosis were included.

With respect to this clonotype: Its target is not known.

From germline, CDR1 is MNHEY and CDR2 SVGAGI. The CDR3 contains 19 residues. V dropped 2 bases and J dropped 0 bases, with 22 bases sitting between them. Study-level results: Patients carried several TRBV segments more frequently than controls did, and TRBV5-6, TRBV5-1 and TRBV20-1 were among them. Versus controls, multiple sclerosis patients showed significantly lower diversity (normalized Chao1). By F measure, samples from a shared preparation batch strongly co-clustered.

cDNA libraries for TCR beta contained unique molecular identifiers. TCRdb used MiXCR to reprocess the PCR reads, holding one entry per CDR3 protein. The repertoire consists of 350,000 to 500,000 distinct CDR3 sequences, with approximately 38% occurring once and the leading ten covering around 8%. V is TRBV6-5 and J is TRBJ1-1, with D perhaps matching TRBD1 (6 bases). Sequenced input: blood. This sequence was found in a girl aged 2-10 years with multiple sclerosis. CDR3 sequence: CASSYEHPGARVMNTEAFF. The DNA of the CDR3 is TGTGCCAGCAGTTACGAGCACCCGGGGGCAAGGGTCATGAACACTGAAGCTTTCTTT.